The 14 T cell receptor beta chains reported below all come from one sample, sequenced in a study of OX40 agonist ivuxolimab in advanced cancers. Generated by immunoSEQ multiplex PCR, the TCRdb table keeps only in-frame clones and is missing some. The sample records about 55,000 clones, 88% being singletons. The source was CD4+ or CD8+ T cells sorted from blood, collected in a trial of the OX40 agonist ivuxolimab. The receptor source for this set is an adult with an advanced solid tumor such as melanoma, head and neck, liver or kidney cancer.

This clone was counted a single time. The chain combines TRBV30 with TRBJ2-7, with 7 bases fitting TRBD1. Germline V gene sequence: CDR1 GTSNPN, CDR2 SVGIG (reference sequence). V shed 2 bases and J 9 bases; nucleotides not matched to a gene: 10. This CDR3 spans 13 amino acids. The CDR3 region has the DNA TGTGCCTGGAGTCAACAGGGGCCCTCTGGGCAGTACTTC. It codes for CAWSQQGPSGQYF. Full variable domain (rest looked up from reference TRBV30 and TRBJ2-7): SQTIHQWPATLVQPVGSPLSLECTVEGTSNPNLYWYRQAAGRGLQLLFYSVGIGQISSEVPQNLSASRPQDRQFILSSKKLLLSDSGFYLCAWSQQGPSGQYFGPGTRLTVT.

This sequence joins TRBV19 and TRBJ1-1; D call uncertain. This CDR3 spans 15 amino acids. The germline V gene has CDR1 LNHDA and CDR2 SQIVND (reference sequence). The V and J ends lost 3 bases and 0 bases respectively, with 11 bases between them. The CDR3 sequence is CASSIPWTVNTEAFF. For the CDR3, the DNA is TGTGCCAGTAGTATCCCGTGGACGGTGAACACTGAAGCTTTCTTT.

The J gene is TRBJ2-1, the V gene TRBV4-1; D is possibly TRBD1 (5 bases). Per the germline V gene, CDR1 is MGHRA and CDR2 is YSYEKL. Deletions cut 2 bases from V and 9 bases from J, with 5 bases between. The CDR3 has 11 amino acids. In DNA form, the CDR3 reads TGCGCCAGCAGCCAACAGGGTGAGCAGTTCTTC. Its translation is CASSQQGEQFF.

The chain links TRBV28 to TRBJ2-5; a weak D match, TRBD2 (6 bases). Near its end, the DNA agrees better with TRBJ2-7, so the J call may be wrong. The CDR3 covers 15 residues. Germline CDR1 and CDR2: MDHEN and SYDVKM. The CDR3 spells CASSLGGTASYEQYF. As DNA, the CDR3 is TGTGCCAGCAGTTTAGGAGGGACGGCCTCCTACGAGCAGTACTTC.

This chain's CDR3 is CASSLGTIGVGELFF. CDR3 coding DNA: TGCGCCAGCAGCCTTGGGACTATCGGGGTCGGGGAGCTGTTTTTT. The V and J genes are TRBV4-1 and TRBJ2-2; 7 nucleotides line up with TRBD2. CDR1 and CDR2 (germline): MGHRA, YSYEKL. V trimming: 4 bases; J trimming: 7 bases; junction bases outside the gene matches: 9. This CDR3 is 15 amino acids long.

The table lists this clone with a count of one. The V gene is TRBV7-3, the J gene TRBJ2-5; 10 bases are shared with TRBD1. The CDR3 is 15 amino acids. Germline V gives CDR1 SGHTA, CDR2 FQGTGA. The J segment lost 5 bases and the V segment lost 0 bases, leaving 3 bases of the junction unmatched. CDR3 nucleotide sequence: TGTGCCAGCAGCTTAACGGGACAGGGGATGGAGACCCAGTACTTC. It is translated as CASSLTGQGMETQYF.

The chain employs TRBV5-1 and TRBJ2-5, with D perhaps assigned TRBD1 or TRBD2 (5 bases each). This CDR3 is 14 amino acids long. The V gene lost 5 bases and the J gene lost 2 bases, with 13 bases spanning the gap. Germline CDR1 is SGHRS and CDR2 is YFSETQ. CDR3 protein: CASSGDRAQETQYF. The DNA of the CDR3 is TGCGCCAGCAGTGGGGACCGAGCTCAAGAGACCCAGTACTTC.

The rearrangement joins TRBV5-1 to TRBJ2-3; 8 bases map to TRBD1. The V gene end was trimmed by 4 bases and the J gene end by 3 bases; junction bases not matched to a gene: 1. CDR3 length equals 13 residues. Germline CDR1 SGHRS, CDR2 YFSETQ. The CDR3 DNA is TGCGCCAGCAGCAGGACAGGGACAGATACGCAGTATTTT. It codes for CASSRTGTDTQYF.

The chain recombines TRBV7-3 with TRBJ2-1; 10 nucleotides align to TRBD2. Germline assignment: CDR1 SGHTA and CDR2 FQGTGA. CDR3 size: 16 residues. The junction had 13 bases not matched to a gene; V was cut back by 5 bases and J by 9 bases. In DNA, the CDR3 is TGTGCCAGCAGCCCCGAAAGCGGGAGGGCCTTCGGTGAGCAGTTCTTC. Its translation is CASSPESGRAFGEQFF.

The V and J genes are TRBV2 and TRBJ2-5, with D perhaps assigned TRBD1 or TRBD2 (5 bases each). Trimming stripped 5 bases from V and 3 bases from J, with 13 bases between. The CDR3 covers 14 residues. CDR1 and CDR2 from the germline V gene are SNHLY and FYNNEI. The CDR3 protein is CASSPPRGKETQYF. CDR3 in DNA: TGTGCCAGCAGTCCCCCGAGGGGAAAAGAGACCCAGTACTTC.

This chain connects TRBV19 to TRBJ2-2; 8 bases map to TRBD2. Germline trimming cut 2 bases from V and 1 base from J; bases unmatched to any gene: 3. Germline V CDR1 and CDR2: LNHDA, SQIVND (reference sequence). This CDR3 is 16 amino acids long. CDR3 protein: CASSITSGKNTGELFF. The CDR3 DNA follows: TGTGCCAGTAGTATAACTAGCGGAAAGAACACCGGGGAGCTGTTTTTT.

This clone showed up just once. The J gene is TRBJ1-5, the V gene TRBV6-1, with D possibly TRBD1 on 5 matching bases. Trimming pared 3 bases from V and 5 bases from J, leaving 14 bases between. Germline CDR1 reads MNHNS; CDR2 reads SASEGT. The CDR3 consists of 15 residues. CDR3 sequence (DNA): TGTGCCAGCAGTGAGTTCCAGGGAGGGGATCAGCCCCAGCATTTT. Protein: CASSEFQGGDQPQHF.

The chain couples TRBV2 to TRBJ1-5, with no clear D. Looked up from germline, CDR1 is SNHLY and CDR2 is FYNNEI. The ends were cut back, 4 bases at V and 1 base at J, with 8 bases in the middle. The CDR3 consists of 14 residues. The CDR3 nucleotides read TGTGCCAGCAGTGCGTCGGGGAGCAATCAGCCCCAGCATTTT. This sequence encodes CASSASGSNQPQHF.

CDR3 coding DNA: TGTGCCAGCAGACAAGGGGGTGGAGATGGAAACACCATATATTTT. Translation gives CASRQGGGDGNTIYF. This chain joins TRBV6-1 and TRBJ1-3; D might be TRBD1 (6 bases). Per the germline V gene, CDR1 is MNHNS and CDR2 is SASEGT. The CDR3 consists of 15 residues. The V end lost 6 bases, the J end lost 3 bases, and 15 bases lay between the germline ends.